This T cell receptor beta chain came from a study of radiotherapy plus CTLA-4 blockade in lung cancer. Whole-study context: Objective response rate was over 15%; disease control rate, around 30%.

Assay: immunoSEQ multiplex PCR; the TCRdb copy retains only in-frame clones and omits some. The table has 70,000 to 95,000 clones, approximately 83% seen once. The germline V and J ends were trimmed by 0 bases and 6 bases, with 8 bases remaining between them. This CDR3 has 14 residues. Germline lookup yields CDR1 SNHLY and CDR2 FYNNEI. Notes on this clone: Antigen: not known.

It was focal radiation plus CTLA-4 blockade with ipilimumab that patients with chemo-refractory metastatic non-small-cell lung cancer received. Overall study findings and caveats: Researchers report tumor-derived TCR clones expanding in blood after radiotherapy plus ipilimumab. Response, reportedly, was best predicted by interferon-beta along with early blood T cell clone dynamics.

The chain recombines TRBV2 with TRBJ2-2; tentatively, D is TRBD2 (5 bases). This TCR was recovered from a human donor with non-small cell lung cancer that progressed on radiotherapy plus ipilimumab. The material was peripheral blood, obtained from a patient treated with radiotherapy plus ipilimumab. DNA of the CDR3: TGTGCCAGCAGTGAAGCGGGCGGGCCCGGGGAGCTGTTTTTT. It yields the protein CASSEAGGPGELFF.